This entry lists 28 T cell receptor beta chains sequenced from one sample in a study of cytomegalovirus exposure and HLA in healthy donors listed by TCRdb under 2017. Receptors were amplified or captured by the immunoSEQ multiplex PCR assay. For the multiplex PCR, a mixture combining 60 forward primers for TCR Vbeta segments and 13 reverse primers for TCR Jbeta segments was used. The table was pulled from immuneACCESS by TCRdb, which kept in-frame rearrangements only. Such tables lose some clones; where checked, under half of the loss comes from unresolved V genes, and the rest has no known cause. The sample's table covers 55,000 to 70,000 clones. The ten largest clones capture 2.4% of the sample. The sequenced material came from PBMCs. The receptors stem from a female donor in good health and CMV-seropositive.

V and J are TRBV30 and TRBJ2-1, with D perhaps matching TRBD1 (6 bases). This CDR3 contains 15 residues. Trimming took off 1 base at V and 0 bases at J, with 10 bases between the two ends. Germline V CDR1 and CDR2: GTSNPN, SVGIG (reference sequence). The CDR3 reads CAWSGQASSYNEQFF. The CDR3 DNA sequence: TGTGCCTGGAGTGGACAGGCCAGCTCCTACAATGAGCAGTTCTTC.

V gene TRBV18 combines with J gene TRBJ2-2; TRBD1 agrees at 11 bases. The junction had 9 bases not matched to a gene; V was cut back by 5 bases and J by 1 base. The CDR3 spans 18 residues. Looked up from germline, CDR1 is KGHSH and CDR2 is LQKENI. This chain's CDR3 is CASSSGQGVPMNTGELFF. CDR3 in DNA: TGTGCCAGCTCATCGGGACAGGGGGTTCCCATGAACACCGGGGAGCTGTTTTTT.

The DNA of the CDR3 is TGTGCCAGCAGTGTGGACAGGGGGGGTGGCTACACCTTC. This gives the protein CASSVDRGGGYTF. The V gene is TRBV28, the J gene TRBJ1-2; TRBD1 matches 10 bases. From germline, CDR1 is MDHEN and CDR2 SYDVKM. The CDR3 covers 13 residues. V lost 5 bases, J lost 7 bases, and 4 bases stayed unmatched.

The chain has TRBV7-3 and TRBJ1-5, with D hard to call. The CDR3 extends over 17 amino acids. CDR1 is SGHTA, CDR2 FQGTGA, per germline. Trimming left V 1 base short and J 4 bases short, with 17 bases between. The CDR3 spells CASSLRRGQPENQPQHF. DNA for the CDR3: TGTGCCAGCAGCTTAAGGAGAGGGCAGCCCGAAAATCAGCCCCAGCATTTT.

The chain carries TRBV15 and TRBJ2-7; D not resolved. The germline V gene has CDR1 LNHNV and CDR2 YYDKDF (reference sequence). The V end lost 0 bases, the J end lost 3 bases, and 9 bases lay between the germline ends. CDR3 length: 14 amino acids. The CDR3 reads CATSRDLLVYEQYF. In DNA form, the CDR3 reads TGTGCCACCAGCAGAGATCTTTTAGTCTACGAGCAGTACTTC.

The gene calls are TRBV30 and TRBJ2-5, with 7 nucleotides matching TRBD2. The CDR3 consists of 12 residues. Germline lookup yields CDR1 GTSNPN and CDR2 SVGIG (reference sequence). The trim removed 3 bases at V and 7 bases at J, leaving 5 bases unmatched. CDR3: CAWSGGGRTQYF. Here the CDR3 DNA reads TGTGCCTGGAGCGGCGGGGGAAGGACCCAGTACTTC.

This sequence joins TRBV18 and TRBJ2-1; 10 bases agree with TRBD1. The V segment lost 3 bases and the J segment 8 bases; nucleotides outside the gene matches: 7. In germline, CDR1 is KGHSH, CDR2 LQKENI. The CDR3 has 15 residues. The CDR3 bases are TGTGCCAGCTCACCTAAAGGACAGGGGGGGGATGAGCAGTTCTTC. Amino acid sequence: CASSPKGQGGDEQFF.

The CDR3 DNA reads TGCGCCAGCAGCTTGAGCGGGGGACTGATCTCTGGAAACACCATATATTTT. Protein product: CASSLSGGLISGNTIYF. J is TRBJ1-3 and V is TRBV5-1, with a possible D match to TRBD1 (5 bases). The V gene lost 1 base and the J gene lost 0 bases, with 14 bases spanning the gap. Germline CDR1 SGHRS, CDR2 YFSETQ. The CDR3 length is 17 residues.

The V and J genes are TRBV5-6 and TRBJ2-1, with D perhaps matching TRBD1 (6 bases). The CDR3 contains 13 residues. CDR1 SGHDT and CDR2 YYEEEE come from the germline V gene. The V end lost 5 bases, the J end lost 2 bases, and 8 bases lay between the germline ends. Written as DNA, the CDR3 is TGTGCCAGCAGGACAGGAGCCTACAATGAGCAGTTCTTC. This encodes CASRTGAYNEQFF. The full variable domain, completed using reference TRBV5-6 and TRBJ2-1, is DAGVTQSPTHLIKTRGQQVTLRCSPKSGHDTVSWYQQALGQGPQFIFQYYEEEERQRGNFPDRFSGHQFPNYSSELNVNALLLGDSALYLCASRTGAYNEQFFGPGTRLTVL.

The chain links TRBV7-3 to TRBJ2-5; 12 bases match TRBD2. This CDR3 spans 17 amino acids. Germline CDR1 is SGHTA and CDR2 is FQGTGA. The V and J ends lost 3 bases and 2 bases, in that order; junction bases with no gene match: 7. CDR3 sequence: CASSLGLAGGIQETQYF. CDR3 DNA sequence: TGTGCCAGCAGCTTGGGGCTAGCGGGGGGGATTCAAGAGACCCAGTACTTC. Full variable domain (remainder filled in from reference TRBV7-3 and TRBJ2-5): GAGVSQTPSNKVTEKGKYVELRCDPISGHTALYWYRQSLGQGPEFLIYFQGTGAADDSGLPNDRFFAVRPEGSVSTLKIQRTERGDSAVYLCASSLGLAGGIQETQYFGPGTRLLVL.

The chain carries TRBV7-9 and TRBJ1-3, with D hard to call. The germline gives CDR1 SEHNR, CDR2 FQNEAQ (reference sequence). V was pared by 1 base and J by 0 bases, with 7 bases between. The CDR3 contains 15 residues. CDR3 sequence (DNA): TGTGCCAGCAGCTTAGTACAAAGCTCTGGAAACACCATATATTTT. Translated: CASSLVQSSGNTIYF.

This rearrangement joins TRBV7-2 to TRBJ2-3, with TRBD2 as a possible D gene (6 bases). Germline V gene lookup returns CDR1 SGHTA and CDR2 FQGNSA. The CDR3 runs 14 residues. V was cut by 5 bases and J by 4 bases, with 13 bases left in between. The CDR3 bases are TGTGCCAGCAGCCCTGGAGGGCAGGCAGATACGCAGTATTTT. Encoded protein: CASSPGGQADTQYF.

The rearrangement uses TRBV5-4 and TRBJ1-1, with 8 bases that match TRBD1. This CDR3 region has 14 residues. V was pared by 4 bases and J by 3 bases, with 5 bases of the junction left unmatched. Per germline, CDR1 SGHNT and CDR2 YYREEE (reference sequence). As DNA, the CDR3 is TGTGCCAGCAGCCGGACAGGGATGGACACTGAAGCTTTCTTT. It encodes CASSRTGMDTEAFF.

The chain carries TRBV7-6 and TRBJ2-1; D is possibly TRBD2 (5 bases). V lost 5 bases to trimming and J lost 5 bases, with 13 bases between them. The germline V gene encodes CDR1 SGHVS and CDR2 FNYEAQ. The CDR3 sequence is 14 residues long. This chain's CDR3 is CASSPRISDNEQFF. CDR3 in DNA: TGTGCCAGCAGCCCTAGGATTAGCGACAATGAGCAGTTCTTC.

V and J are TRBV30 and TRBJ1-1, with D perhaps matching TRBD1 (6 bases). Germline lookup yields CDR1 GTSNPN and CDR2 SVGIG (reference sequence). Between the trimmed V and J ends, which lost 1 base and 4 bases, there was a span of 19 bases. This CDR3 is 16 amino acids long. The CDR3 region is CAWSGPGHIRGTEAFF. CDR3 DNA: TGTGCCTGGAGTGGGCCGGGACACATTAGGGGCACTGAAGCTTTCTTT. The whole variable domain, filled in from reference TRBV30 and TRBJ1-1, reads SQTIHQWPATLVQPVGSPLSLECTVEGTSNPNLYWYRQAAGRGLQLLFYSVGIGQISSEVPQNLSASRPQDRQFILSSKKLLLSDSGFYLCAWSGPGHIRGTEAFFGQGTRLTVV.

This chain joins TRBV6-5 and TRBJ2-2; 8 bases agree with TRBD1. Trimming cost V 6 bases and J 7 bases; bases outside gene matches: 10. Germline CDR1 is MNHEY and CDR2 is SVGAGI. The CDR3 totals 15 residues. The CDR3 nucleotides read TGTGCCAGCAGAAAACCTCAGGGGGCTGGCGGGGAGCTGTTTTTT. It yields the protein CASRKPQGAGGELFF.

CDR3 sequence: CASKGRGAFF. In DNA, the CDR3 is TGTGCCAGCAAGGGCCGGGGAGCTTTCTTT. This chain uses TRBV27 with TRBJ1-1; no reliable D call. Germline V lookup: CDR1 MNHEY, CDR2 SMNVEV (reference sequence). The CDR3 is 10 amino acids. Trimming removed 7 bases at V and 10 bases at J, with 10 bases between.

The V call is TRBV28, the J call TRBJ1-2, with 7 bases fitting TRBD1. V lost 6 bases, J lost 5 bases, and 9 bases stayed unmatched. Germline V gene lookup returns CDR1 MDHEN and CDR2 SYDVKM. The CDR3 loop spans 14 amino acids. The CDR3 region is CASRPWTGRYGYTF. DNA for the CDR3: TGTGCCAGCAGACCTTGGACAGGACGATATGGCTACACCTTC.

This rearrangement joins TRBV5-1 to TRBJ2-7, with 8 bases that match TRBD1. Unmatched junction bases numbered 8, after V lost 0 bases and J lost 0 bases. CDR3 size: 17 residues. Per the germline V gene, CDR1 is SGHRS and CDR2 is YFSETQ. This CDR3 reads CASSLVTGATSSYEQYF. DNA of the CDR3: TGCGCCAGCAGCTTGGTGACAGGGGCGACCAGCTCCTACGAGCAGTACTTC.

This rearrangement joins TRBV28 to TRBJ1-2, with D uncertain. Per germline, CDR1 MDHEN and CDR2 SYDVKM. Trimming stripped 6 bases from V and 8 bases from J, with 16 bases between. The CDR3 has 13 residues. As DNA, the CDR3 is TGTGCCAGCAGAGTCCAGGCAGGTTTAGGCTACACCTTC. It is translated as CASRVQAGLGYTF.

V and J are TRBV7-9 and TRBJ2-7; TRBD2 aligns across 7 bases. V was clipped by 4 bases and J by 3 bases; unmatched bases: 15. There are 17 residues in the CDR3. CDR1 is SEHNR, CDR2 FQNEAQ, per germline (reference sequence). CDR3 amino acids: CASSSGGGAARLYEQYF. The CDR3 DNA reads TGTGCCAGCAGCTCTGGGGGAGGGGCCGCCCGACTCTACGAGCAGTACTTC. The whole variable domain, filled in from reference TRBV7-9 and TRBJ2-7, reads DTGVSQNPRHKITKRGQNVTFRCDPISEHNRLYWYRQTLGQGPEFLTYFQNEAQLEKSRLLSDRFSAERPKGSFSTLEIQRTEQGDSAMYLCASSSGGGAARLYEQYFGPGTRLTVT.

The rearrangement joins TRBV11-1 to TRBJ2-5, with TRBD1 identical over 7 bases. The CDR3 runs 15 residues. V lost 3 bases to trimming and J lost 1 base; unmatched junction nucleotides: 5. CDR1 and CDR2 from the germline V gene are SGHAT and FQDESV (reference sequence). CDR3 sequence: CASSLAGDSQETQYF. Written as DNA, the CDR3 is TGTGCCAGCAGCTTGGCCGGGGACAGCCAAGAGACCCAGTACTTC. The full variable domain, with the rest looked up from reference TRBV11-1 and TRBJ2-5, is EAEVAQSPRYKITEKSQAVAFWCDPISGHATLYWYRQILGQGPELLVQFQDESVVDDSQLPKDRFSAERLKGVDSTLKIQPAELGDSAMYLCASSLAGDSQETQYFGPGTRLLVL.

The V gene is TRBV11-2, the J gene TRBJ2-5; no clear D. Trimming shortened V by 5 bases and J by 5 bases, and 6 bases separated the two germline ends. This CDR3 region has 11 residues. The V gene's germline CDR1 is SGHAT and CDR2 FQNNGV. CDR3 nucleotide sequence: TGTGCCAGCAGCCCTCGGGAGACCCAGTACTTC. Translating gives CASSPRETQYF.

This chain connects TRBV4-2 to TRBJ1-1, with a possible D match to TRBD1 (6 bases). Germline loops: CDR1 LGHNA, CDR2 YNFKEQ. The CDR3 has 19 residues. The germline V and J ends were trimmed by 1 base and 0 bases, with 21 bases remaining between them. The CDR3 protein is CASSQGSVRAGELNTEAFF. CDR3 sequence (DNA): TGTGCCAGCAGCCAAGGGTCGGTTAGGGCAGGGGAATTGAACACTGAAGCTTTCTTT.

The chain is built from TRBV5-1 and TRBJ1-3; D might be TRBD1 (5 bases). The CDR3 runs 14 residues. Germline CDR1 and CDR2: SGHRS and YFSETQ. The V end lost 7 bases, the J end lost 0 bases, and 11 bases lay between the germline ends. The CDR3 reads CASRQTNSGNTIYF. The DNA of the CDR3 is TGCGCCAGCCGACAGACAAACTCTGGAAACACCATATATTTT.

The chain joins TRBV4-3 to TRBJ1-5; D uncertain. Germline CDR1 and CDR2: LGHNA and YSLEER. This CDR3 is 16 amino acids long. V was shortened by 0 bases and J by 0 bases, with 9 bases between the two germline ends. In nucleotides, the CDR3 is TGCGCCAGCAGCCAAGATCTGGCACATAGCAATCAGCCCCAGCATTTT. It specifies CASSQDLAHSNQPQHF.

The chain is built from TRBV29-1 and TRBJ1-1; D is uncertain. V was shortened by 1 base and J by 0 bases, with 9 bases between the two germline ends. The germline V gene has CDR1 SQVTM and CDR2 ANQGSEA. The CDR3 has 14 residues. The CDR3 DNA is TGCAGCGTTGAAGCTCAGGCTTTGAACACTGAAGCTTTCTTT. The encoded protein is CSVEAQALNTEAFF. Drawing the rest from reference TRBV29-1 and TRBJ1-1, the complete variable domain is SAVISQKPSRDICQRGTSLTIQCQVDSQVTMMFWYRQQPGQSLTLIATANQGSEATYESGFVIDKFPISRPNLTFSTLTVSNMSPEDSSIYLCSVEAQALNTEAFFGQGTRLTVV.

The V call is TRBV4-2, the J call TRBJ2-3, with 9 bases identical to TRBD2. The CDR3 runs to 15 residues. V shed 0 bases and J 6 bases; nucleotides not matched to a gene: 4. Germline assignment: CDR1 LGHNA and CDR2 YNFKEQ. The CDR3 is CASSQEGLAGDTQYF. The CDR3 coding sequence is TGTGCCAGCAGCCAAGAGGGGCTAGCGGGGGATACGCAGTATTTT.